The 8 T cell receptor beta chains below all came from one sample that was sequenced in a study of CD8+CD57+ T cells in acquired aplastic anemia. Genomic DNA provided the template from which TCR beta VDJ and CDR3 profiles were obtained. MiXCR, run by TCRdb on the reads, gives a single entry per CDR3 protein. The sample yields 150,000 or so distinct CDR3 sequences, more than 45% seen once. Previously, flow cytometry had revealed CD8+CD57+ cell expansion in the patients chosen for sequencing. Sample: sorted CD4+, CD8+, or CD8+CD57+ T cells (not recorded which) from PBMCs. These receptors originate from a human donor with aplastic anemia.

This clonotype was seen at least ten times. The V call is TRBV2, the J call TRBJ2-5; 9 nucleotides agree with TRBD2. V shed 2 bases, J shed 5 bases, and the junction held 6 bases outside the gene matches. CDR3 size: 15 residues. Germline assignment: CDR1 SNHLY and CDR2 FYNNEI. The CDR3 nucleotides read TGTGCCAGCAGTGAAACGCGGGAGGGTTGGGAGACCCAGTACTTC. Its protein product is CASSETREGWETQYF.

The CDR3 DNA is TGTGCCAGCAAGTTAGGGGGGGATCAAGAGACCCAGTACTTC. It yields the protein CASKLGGDQETQYF. The J gene is TRBJ2-5, the V gene TRBV12-3 or TRBV12-4, with a possible D match to TRBD2 (7 bases). The CDR3 contains 14 residues. Trimming cost V 7 bases and J 2 bases, with 14 bases left between them.

The chain links TRBV9 to TRBJ1-1; 9 bases match TRBD1. CDR1 SGDLS and CDR2 YYNGEE come from the germline V gene. Trimming removed 4 bases from V and 4 bases from J; junction bases left unmatched: 8. The CDR3 is 15 amino acids. CDR3 amino acids: CASSFGTGHGTEAFF. The CDR3 DNA follows: TGTGCCAGCAGCTTCGGGACAGGGCACGGCACTGAAGCTTTCTTT.

The chain has TRBV10-2 and TRBJ2-1, with D uncertain. The V gene's germline CDR1 is WSHSY and CDR2 SAAADI. V lost 6 bases and J lost 2, with 5 bases in between. The CDR3 has 12 residues. The CDR3 loop reads CASRDPYNEQFF. As DNA, the CDR3 is TGCGCCAGCAGGGACCCCTACAATGAGCAGTTCTTC.

This chain uses TRBV7-9 with TRBJ1-1, with a tentative D call TRBD1 (5 bases). Trimming cost V 0 bases and J 6 bases, with 17 bases left between them. The CDR3 totals 16 residues. The germline CDR1 and CDR2 sequences are SEHNR and FQNEAQ (reference sequence). The CDR3 DNA follows: TGTGCCAGCAGCTTAGCCCTGCTCCAAACGGGGCCTGAAGCTTTCTTT. Translated: CASSLALLQTGPEAFF.

Remarks on this clonotype: The junction does not match germline at one end; this may be a read error. This chain links TRBV14 with TRBJ2-7, with a weak D call TRBD2 (6 bases). This CDR3 is built from 15 residues. Per germline, CDR1 SGHDN and CDR2 FVKESK. The CDR3 DNA is TGTGCCAGCAGCCCGGGACGGGGGAGCTCCCACGAGCAGTACTTC. Amino acids: CASSPGRGSSHEQYF.

This clonotype occurred many times. The chain links TRBV7-9 to TRBJ1-4; 9 bases map to TRBD1. After removal of 4 bases from V and 8 bases from J, the junction contained 5 bases not matched to a gene. The CDR3 spans 14 residues. CDR1 is SEHNR and CDR2 is FQNEAQ in the germline V gene (reference sequence). For the CDR3, the DNA is TGTGCCAGCAGCTCGGACAGGGGAGGGGAAAAACTGTTTTTT. This codes for CASSSDRGGEKLFF.

Comments on this clonotype: With a much larger clone just one base away, this may be a read error. J is TRBJ1-4 and V is TRBV7-9; TRBD1 matches 7 bases. From germline, CDR1 is SEHNR and CDR2 FQNEAQ (reference sequence). This CDR3 is 14 amino acids long. The CDR3 DNA reads TGTGCCAGCGGCTTAACAGGGGCAAATGAAAAACTGTTTTTT. This gives the protein CASGLTGANEKLFF.